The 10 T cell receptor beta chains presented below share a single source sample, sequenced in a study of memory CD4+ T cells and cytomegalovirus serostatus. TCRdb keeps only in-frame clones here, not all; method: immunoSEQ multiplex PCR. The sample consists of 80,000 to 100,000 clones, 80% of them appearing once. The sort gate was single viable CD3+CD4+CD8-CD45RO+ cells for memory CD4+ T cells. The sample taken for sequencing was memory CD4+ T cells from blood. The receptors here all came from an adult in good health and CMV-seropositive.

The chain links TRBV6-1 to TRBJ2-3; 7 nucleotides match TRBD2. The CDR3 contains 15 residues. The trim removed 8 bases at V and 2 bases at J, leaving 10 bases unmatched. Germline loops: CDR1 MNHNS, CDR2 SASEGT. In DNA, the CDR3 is TGTGCCAGCCGGAAACTAACTAGCGACACAGATACGCAGTATTTT. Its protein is CASRKLTSDTDTQYF.

The CDR3 here is CASSLIYETYNEQFF. CDR3 nucleotide sequence: TGTGCCAGCAGCTTGATATACGAAACCTACAATGAGCAGTTCTTC. V gene TRBV5-5 combines with J gene TRBJ2-1; unclear D gene. Germline CDR1 and CDR2: SGHKS and YYEKEE (reference sequence). Deletions cut 1 base from V and 2 bases from J, with 10 bases between. This CDR3 comprises 15 residues.

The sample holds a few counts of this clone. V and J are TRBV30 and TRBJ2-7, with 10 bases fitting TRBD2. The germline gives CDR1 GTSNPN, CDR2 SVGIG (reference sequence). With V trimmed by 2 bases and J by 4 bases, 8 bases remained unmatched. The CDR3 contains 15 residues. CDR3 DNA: TGTGCCTGGAGTCCCCTAGCGGGAGTCAATTACGAGCAGTACTTC. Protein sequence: CAWSPLAGVNYEQYF.

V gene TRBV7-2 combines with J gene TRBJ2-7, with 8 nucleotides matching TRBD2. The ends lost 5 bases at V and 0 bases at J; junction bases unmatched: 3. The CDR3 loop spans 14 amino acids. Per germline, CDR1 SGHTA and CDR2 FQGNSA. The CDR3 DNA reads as TGTGCCAGCAGCATGACTAGCGCCTCCTACGAGCAGTACTTC. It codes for CASSMTSASYEQYF.

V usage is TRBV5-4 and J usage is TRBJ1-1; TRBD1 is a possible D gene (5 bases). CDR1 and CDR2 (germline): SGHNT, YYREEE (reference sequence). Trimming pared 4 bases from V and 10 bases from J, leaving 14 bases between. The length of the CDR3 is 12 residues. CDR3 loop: CASSLPRGLAFF. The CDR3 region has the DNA TGTGCCAGCAGCCTCCCAAGGGGTTTAGCTTTCTTT.

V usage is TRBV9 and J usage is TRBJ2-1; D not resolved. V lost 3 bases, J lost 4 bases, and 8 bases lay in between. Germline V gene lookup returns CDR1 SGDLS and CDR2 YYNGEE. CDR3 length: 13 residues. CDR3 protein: CASSGPGYNEQFF. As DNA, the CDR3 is TGTGCCAGCAGCGGGCCAGGTTACAATGAGCAGTTCTTC.

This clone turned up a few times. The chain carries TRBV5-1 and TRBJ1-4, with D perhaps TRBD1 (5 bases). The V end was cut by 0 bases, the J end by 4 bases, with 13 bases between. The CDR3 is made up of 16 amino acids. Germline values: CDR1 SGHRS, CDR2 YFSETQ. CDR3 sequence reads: CASSLGSAGSNEKLFF. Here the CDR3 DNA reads TGCGCCAGCAGCTTGGGGTCGGCAGGGAGTAATGAAAAACTGTTTTTT.

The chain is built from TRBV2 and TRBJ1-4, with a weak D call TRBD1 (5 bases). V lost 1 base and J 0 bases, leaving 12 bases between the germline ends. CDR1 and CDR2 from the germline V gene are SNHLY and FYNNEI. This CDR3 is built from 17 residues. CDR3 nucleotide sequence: TGTGCCAGCAGTGAAGGCAGGGTTACCGCAACTAATGAAAAACTGTTTTTT. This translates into CASSEGRVTATNEKLFF.

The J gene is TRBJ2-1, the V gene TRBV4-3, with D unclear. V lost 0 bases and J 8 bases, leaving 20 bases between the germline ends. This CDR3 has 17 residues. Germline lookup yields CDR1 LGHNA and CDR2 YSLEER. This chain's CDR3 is CASSQDIDHTSNDEQFF. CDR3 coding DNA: TGCGCCAGCAGCCAAGATATTGACCACACATCTAACGATGAGCAGTTCTTC.

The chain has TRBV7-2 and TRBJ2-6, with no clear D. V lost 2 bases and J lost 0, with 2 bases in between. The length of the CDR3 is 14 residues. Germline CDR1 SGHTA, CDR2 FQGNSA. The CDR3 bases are TGTGCCAGCAGCTTAACCTCTGGGGCCAACGTCCTGACTTTC. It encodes CASSLTSGANVLTF.